A selection of T cell receptor beta chains follows, all from one sample in a study of T cell responses to AZD1222 COVID-19 vaccine. Method: immunoSEQ multiplex PCR; TCRdb's copy keeps in-frame clones and lacks some. The top ten hold roughly 4% of the sample, which has roughly 150,000 clones, roughly 92% seen once. The material was peripheral blood, obtained on day 0 of AZD1222 vaccination. The source is an adult in good health. CDR3s include the opening cysteine and the closing phenylalanine or tryptophan. A D gene is named only where the DNA matches it firmly. Only some rows state a clone size, as once, few, many or a class for expanded clones.

>NA|TRBJ2-3|TRBV5-4|TRBD2
CATSLSGGRDTQYF
TGTGCCACCAGCCTATCGGGGGGGAGGGATACGCAGTATTTT
>once|TRBJ1-1|TRBV18|TRBD1
CASSPGQMNTEAFF
TGTGCCAGCTCACCGGGACAGATGAACACTGAAGCTTTCTTT
>NA|TRBJ2-5|TRBV6-2/TRBV6-3|NA
CASSYPAGQETQYF
TGTGCCAGCAGTTACCCGGCAGGACAAGAGACCCAGTACTTC
>NA|TRBJ2-3|TRBV14|TRBD1
CASSQGDRGEDTQYF
TGTGCCAGCAGCCAAGGGGACAGGGGGGAGGATACGCAGTATTTT
>NA|TRBJ2-1|TRBV7-3|TRBD2
CASSAQGLGAGSYNEQFF
TGTGCCAGCAGCGCCCAGGGACTAGGAGCGGGGTCCTACAATGAGCAGTTCTTC
>NA|TRBJ1-1|TRBV28|NA
CASSLSRVGDTEAFF
TGTGCCAGCAGTCTCTCGAGGGTGGGTGACACTGAAGCTTTCTTT
>NA|TRBJ2-2|TRBV10-2|NA
CASSWTDTGELFF
TGCGCCAGCAGTTGGACAGACACCGGGGAGCTGTTTTTT
>NA|TRBJ2-2|TRBV5-1|NA
CASSSKNTGELFF
TGCGCCAGCAGCTCGAAGAACACCGGGGAGCTGTTTTTT
>NA|TRBJ2-2|TRBV19|TRBD2
CASSIGLASTGELFF
TGTGCCAGTAGTATAGGACTAGCGAGCACCGGGGAGCTGTTTTTT
>NA|TRBJ1-2|TRBV6-5|TRBD1
CASSPSIGQGYGYTF
TGTGCCAGCAGTCCCTCAATCGGACAGGGCTATGGCTACACCTTC
>NA|TRBJ1-6|TRBV28|TRBD1
CASSEEQGLNSPLHF
TGTGCCAGCAGCGAAGAACAGGGGTTGAATTCACCCCTCCACTTT
>NA|TRBJ1-3|TRBV19|NA
CASRPLDRPSGNTIYF
TGTGCCAGTAGGCCTCTCGACAGGCCCTCTGGAAACACCATATATTTT
>NA|TRBJ2-6|TRBV7-7|NA
CATSVTAGANVLTF
TGTGCCACCTCGGTGACAGCTGGGGCCAACGTCCTGACTTTC
>NA|TRBJ1-3|TRBV9|NA
CASSAKGGGNTIYF
TGTGCCAGCAGCGCGAAAGGTGGTGGAAACACCATATATTTT
>NA|TRBJ1-4|TRBV2|NA
CASSANREHEKLFF
TGTGCCAGCAGTGCAAACAGGGAGCACGAAAAACTGTTTTTT
>few|TRBJ1-5|TRBV28|NA
CASRKQGIYQPQHF
TGTGCCAGCAGAAAACAGGGCATCTATCAGCCCCAGCATTTT
>NA|TRBJ2-2|TRBV9|NA
CASSEGDSRGLFF
TGTGCCAGCAGCGAGGGGGACTCCCGCGGGCTGTTTTTT
>NA|TRBJ2-7|TRBV18|NA
CASSHGQERAYEQYF
TGTGCCAGCTCACATGGACAGGAGCGGGCATACGAGCAGTACTTC
>NA|TRBJ1-1|TRBV7-3|NA
CASSPTGRIRDTEAFF
TGTGCCAGCAGCCCCACGGGACGGATTCGGGACACTGAAGCTTTCTTT
>NA|TRBJ2-5|TRBV27|TRBD2
CASSFRPWTSGGEETQYF
TGTGCCAGCAGTTTTCGGCCTTGGACTAGCGGAGGAGAAGAGACCCAGTACTTC
>NA|TRBJ1-5|TRBV19|NA
CASSIGQNYNQPQHF
TGTGCCAGTAGTATAGGCCAGAATTACAATCAGCCCCAGCATTTT
>NA|TRBJ1-2|TRBV15|TRBD1
CATSTRTGGHYGYTF
TGTGCCACCAGCACCCGGACAGGGGGCCACTATGGCTACACCTTC
>NA|TRBJ2-2|TRBV4-1|TRBD2
CASSRVGVAGVGGGELFF
TGCGCCAGCAGCCGAGTTGGGGTAGCGGGAGTTGGGGGCGGGGAGCTGTTTTTT
>NA|TRBJ2-5|TRBV18|NA
CASSPSGGPPQETQYF
TGTGCCAGCTCACCGTCAGGGGGGCCGCCACAAGAGACCCAGTACTTC
>NA|TRBJ2-3|TRBV29-1|NA
CSVVVGAITDTQYF
TGCAGCGTTGTAGTGGGAGCAATCACAGATACGCAGTATTTT
>once|TRBJ2-3|TRBV6-1|TRBD1
CASSDGDRTDTQYF
TGTGCCAGCAGTGACGGGGACAGGACAGATACGCAGTATTTT
>once|TRBJ2-3|TRBV6-5|NA
CASADTDTQYF
TGTGCCAGCGCAGACACAGATACGCAGTATTTT
>once|TRBJ2-1|TRBV9|NA
CASSVVSGPYNEQFF
TGTGCCAGCAGCGTAGTATCGGGACCGTACAATGAGCAGTTCTTC
>NA|TRBJ1-5|TRBV28|TRBD1
CASSLGGDRKPQHF
TGTGCCAGCAGTTTAGGAGGGGACAGGAAGCCCCAGCATTTT
>NA|TRBJ1-5|TRBV5-6|TRBD1
CASSTNGQGVGQPQHF
TGTGCCAGCAGCACCAACGGACAGGGGGTGGGACAGCCCCAGCATTTT
>NA|TRBJ1-2|TRBV11-1|NA
CASSPEDFYGYTF
TGTGCCAGCAGCCCGGAGGACTTCTATGGCTACACCTTC
>NA|TRBJ2-3|TRBV14|TRBD2
CASSLTSGRGTDTQYF
TGTGCCAGCAGCCTCACCAGCGGGAGGGGCACAGATACGCAGTATTTT
>NA|TRBJ2-7|TRBV28|TRBD2
CASTSGRIYEQYF
TGTGCCAGTACTAGCGGGAGAATCTACGAGCAGTACTTC
>NA|TRBJ1-6|TRBV18|NA
CASSPETAALHSPLHF
TGTGCCAGCTCACCAGAGACTGCGGCCTTGCATTCACCCCTCCACTTT
>once|TRBJ1-4|TRBV30|NA
CAWSANFNEKLFF
TGTGCCTGGAGTGCGAACTTTAATGAAAAACTGTTTTTT
>NA|TRBJ1-5|TRBV5-1|NA
CASSPRDPLRDQPQHF
TGCGCCAGCAGCCCTCGGGACCCGCTCCGGGATCAGCCCCAGCATTTT
>NA|TRBJ1-5|TRBV6-2/TRBV6-3|TRBD1
CASSSGTGGAQPQHF
TGTGCCAGCAGTTCCGGGACAGGGGGGGCTCAGCCCCAGCATTTT
>NA|TRBJ2-2|TRBV9|TRBD2
CASSKYPPGGQDTGELFF
TGTGCCAGCAGTAAATACCCCCCGGGGGGGCAGGACACCGGGGAGCTGTTTTTT
>few|TRBJ2-7|TRBV5-1|TRBD2
CASSVAGGPNEQYF
TGCGCCAGCAGTGTAGCGGGAGGGCCCAACGAGCAGTACTTC
>NA|TRBJ2-7|TRBV27|NA
CASSSRELLNYEQYF
TGTGCCAGCAGTTCTCGGGAGCTACTGAACTACGAGCAGTACTTC
>NA|TRBJ2-1|TRBV30|NA
CAWSVGGEQFF
TGTGCCTGGAGTGTTGGTGGGGAGCAGTTCTTC
>NA|TRBJ1-6|TRBV10-3|NA
CAISDGGIVDNSPLHF
TGTGCCATCAGTGATGGGGGTATTGTCGATAATTCACCCCTCCACTTT
>NA|TRBJ2-1|TRBV29-1|TRBD2
CSVTGTSGINEQFF
TGCAGCGTCACCGGGACTAGCGGGATAAATGAGCAGTTCTTC
>NA|TRBJ2-5|TRBV7-2|NA
CASSLAWVQETQYF
TGTGCCAGCAGCTTAGCGTGGGTACAAGAGACCCAGTACTTC
>once|TRBJ2-5|TRBV28|NA
CASSSPVTGETQYF
TGTGCCAGCAGTTCCCCCGTCACGGGAGAGACCCAGTACTTC
>NA|TRBJ2-2|TRBV27|NA
CASTSIRGSGELFF
TGTGCCAGCACAAGCATCAGGGGCAGTGGTGAGCTGTTTTTT
>NA|TRBJ1-5|TRBV19|NA
CASSIISGRRGDQPQHF
TGTGCCAGTAGTATAATCTCGGGACGCCGGGGAGACCAGCCCCAGCATTTT
>once|TRBJ1-1|TRBV4-1|NA
CASSQDLLRNTEAFF
TGCGCCAGCAGCCAAGATCTACTGCGGAACACTGAAGCTTTCTTT
>NA|TRBJ1-3|TRBV6-5|NA
CASSYDGAGNTIYF
TGTGCCAGCAGTTACGATGGGGCTGGAAACACCATATATTTT
>NA|TRBJ2-5|TRBV2|TRBD2
CANPGVAGVIETQYF
TGTGCCAACCCAGGAGTAGCGGGAGTGATCGAGACCCAGTACTTC
>NA|TRBJ2-7|TRBV10-1|NA
CASSETRLSQYF
TGCGCCAGCAGTGAGACGAGACTTTCGCAGTACTTC
>NA|TRBJ2-2|TRBV19|NA
CASSPRHGGGENTGELFF
TGTGCCAGTAGTCCCCGACACGGTGGGGGAGAGAACACCGGGGAGCTGTTTTTT
>NA|TRBJ2-3|TRBV7-3|TRBD2
CASSLAGAGGPSDTQYF
TGTGCCAGCAGCTTAGCGGGCGCGGGAGGGCCCTCAGATACGCAGTATTTT
>once|TRBJ2-2|TRBV11-3|NA
CASSRTGELFF
TGTGCCAGCAGCCGAACCGGGGAGCTGTTTTTT
>NA|TRBJ2-7|TRBV27|NA
CASSPTRPSGAREQYF
TGTGCCAGCAGTCCAACCAGGCCATCCGGGGCGCGGGAGCAGTACTTC
>NA|TRBJ1-5|TRBV6-5|NA
CASSYIQLDSNQPQHF
TGTGCCAGCAGTTACATACAGTTGGATAGCAATCAGCCCCAGCATTTT
>NA|TRBJ1-2|TRBV6-1|TRBD1
CASSEFLRQGAPNYGYTF
TGTGCCAGCAGTGAATTTTTGAGACAGGGGGCCCCTAACTATGGCTACACCTTC